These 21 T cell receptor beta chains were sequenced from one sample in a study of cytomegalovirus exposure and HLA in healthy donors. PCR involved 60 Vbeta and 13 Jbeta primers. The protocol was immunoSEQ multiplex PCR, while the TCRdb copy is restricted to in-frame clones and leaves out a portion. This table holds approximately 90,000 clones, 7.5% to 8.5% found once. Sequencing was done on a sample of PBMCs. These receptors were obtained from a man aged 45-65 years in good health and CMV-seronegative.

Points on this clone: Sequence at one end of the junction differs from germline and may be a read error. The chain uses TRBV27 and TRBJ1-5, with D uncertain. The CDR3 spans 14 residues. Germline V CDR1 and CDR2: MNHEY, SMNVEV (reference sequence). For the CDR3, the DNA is TGTGCCAGCAGTATATCCTCAGGTGGGCAGCCCCAGCATTTT. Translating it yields CASSISSGGQPQHF.

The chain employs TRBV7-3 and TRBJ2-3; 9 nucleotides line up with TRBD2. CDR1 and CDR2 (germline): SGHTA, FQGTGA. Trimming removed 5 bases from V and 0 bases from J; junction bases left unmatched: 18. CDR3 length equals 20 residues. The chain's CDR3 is CASSPIGLAGSTPSTDTQYF. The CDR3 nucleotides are TGTGCCAGCAGCCCCATTGGGCTAGCGGGATCCACCCCTAGCACAGATACGCAGTATTTT.

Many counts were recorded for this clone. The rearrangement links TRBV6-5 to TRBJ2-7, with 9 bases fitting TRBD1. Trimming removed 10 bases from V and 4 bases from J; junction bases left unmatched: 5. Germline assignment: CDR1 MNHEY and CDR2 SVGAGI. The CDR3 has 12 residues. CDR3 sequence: CATSDRGYEQYF. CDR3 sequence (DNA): TGTGCCACTTCGGACAGGGGTTACGAGCAGTACTTC.

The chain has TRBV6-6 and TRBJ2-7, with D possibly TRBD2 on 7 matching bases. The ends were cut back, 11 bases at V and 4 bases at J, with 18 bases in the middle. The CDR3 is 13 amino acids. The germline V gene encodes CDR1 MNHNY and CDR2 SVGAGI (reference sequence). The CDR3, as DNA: TGTGCCTCTACGGGGGGCGGAGGGTACGAGCAGTACTTC. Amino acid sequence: CASTGGGGYEQYF.

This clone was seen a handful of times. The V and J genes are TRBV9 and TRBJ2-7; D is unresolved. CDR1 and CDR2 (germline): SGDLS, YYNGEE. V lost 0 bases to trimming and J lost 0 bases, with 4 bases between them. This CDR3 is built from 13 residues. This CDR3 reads CASSVDFSYEQYF. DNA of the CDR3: TGTGCCAGCAGCGTAGACTTCTCCTACGAGCAGTACTTC.

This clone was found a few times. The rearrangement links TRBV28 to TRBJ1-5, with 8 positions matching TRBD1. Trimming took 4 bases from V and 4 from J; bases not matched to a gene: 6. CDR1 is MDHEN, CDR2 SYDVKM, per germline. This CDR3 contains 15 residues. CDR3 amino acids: CASSSGGRRNQPQHF. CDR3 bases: TGTGCCAGCAGTTCAGGGGGCCGACGGAATCAGCCCCAGCATTTT.

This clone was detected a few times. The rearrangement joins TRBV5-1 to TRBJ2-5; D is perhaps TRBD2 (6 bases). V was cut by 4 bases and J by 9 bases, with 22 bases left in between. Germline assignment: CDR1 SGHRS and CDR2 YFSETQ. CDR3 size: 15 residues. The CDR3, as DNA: TGCGCCAGCAGCCCCTTCCAGAGCCCCGGGGAGGCCCAGTACTTC. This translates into CASSPFQSPGEAQYF.

The CDR3 coding sequence is TGTGCCAGCAGACCCGACAGGGGGGCCAACACCGGGGAGCTGTTTTTT. It encodes CASRPDRGANTGELFF. The chain recombines TRBV4-2 with TRBJ2-2, with 9 nucleotides matching TRBD1. Looked up from germline, CDR1 is LGHNA and CDR2 is YNFKEQ. The CDR3 loop spans 16 amino acids. The ends lost 6 bases at V and 2 bases at J; junction bases unmatched: 7.

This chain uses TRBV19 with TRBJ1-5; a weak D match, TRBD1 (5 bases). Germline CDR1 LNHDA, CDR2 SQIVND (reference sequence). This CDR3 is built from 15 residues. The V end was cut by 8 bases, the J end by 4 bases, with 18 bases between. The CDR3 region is CASRLGAQQNQPQHF. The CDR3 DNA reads TGTGCCAGTCGCCTAGGGGCACAACAAAATCAGCCCCAGCATTTT.

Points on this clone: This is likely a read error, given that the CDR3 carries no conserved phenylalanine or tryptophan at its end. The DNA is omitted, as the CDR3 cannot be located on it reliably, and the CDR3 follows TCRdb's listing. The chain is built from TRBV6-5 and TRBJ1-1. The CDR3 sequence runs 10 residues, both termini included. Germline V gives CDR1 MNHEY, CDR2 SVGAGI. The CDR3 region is CASSEWEARM.

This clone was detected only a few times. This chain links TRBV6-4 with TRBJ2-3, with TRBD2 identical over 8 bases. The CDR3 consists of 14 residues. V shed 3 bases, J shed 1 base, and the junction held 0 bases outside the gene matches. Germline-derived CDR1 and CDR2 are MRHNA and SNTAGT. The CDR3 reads CASSERGGTDTQYF. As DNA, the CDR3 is TGTGCCAGCAGTGAGCGGGGGGGCACAGATACGCAGTATTTT.

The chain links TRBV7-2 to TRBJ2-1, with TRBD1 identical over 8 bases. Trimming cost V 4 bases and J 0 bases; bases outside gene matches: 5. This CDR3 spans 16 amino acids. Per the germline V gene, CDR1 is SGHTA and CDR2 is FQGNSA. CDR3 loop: CASSSDRASSYNEQFF. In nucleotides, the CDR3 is TGTGCCAGCAGCTCGGACAGGGCGAGCTCCTACAATGAGCAGTTCTTC.

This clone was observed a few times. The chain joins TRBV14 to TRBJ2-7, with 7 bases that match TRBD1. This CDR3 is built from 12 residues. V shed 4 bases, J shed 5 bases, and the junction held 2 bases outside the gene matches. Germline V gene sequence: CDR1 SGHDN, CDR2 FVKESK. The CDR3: CASSPTGHEQYF. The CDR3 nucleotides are TGTGCCAGCAGCCCGACAGGGCACGAGCAGTACTTC. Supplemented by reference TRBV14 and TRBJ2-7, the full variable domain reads EAGVTQFPSHSVIEKGQTVTLRCDPISGHDNLYWYRRVMGKEIKFLLHFVKESKQDESGMPNNRFLAERTGGTYSTLKVQPAELEDSGVYFCASSPTGHEQYFGPGTRLTVT.

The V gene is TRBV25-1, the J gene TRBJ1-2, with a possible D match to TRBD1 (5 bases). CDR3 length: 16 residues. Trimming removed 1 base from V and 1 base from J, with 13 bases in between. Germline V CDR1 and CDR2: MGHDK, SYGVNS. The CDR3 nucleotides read TGTGCCAGCAGTGAATCAGGCAGGGAACATAACTATGGCTACACCTTC. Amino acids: CASSESGREHNYGYTF.

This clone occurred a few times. The chain's CDR3 is CASSPRLAGDLDTGELFF. The CDR3 DNA sequence: TGTGCCAGCTCACCACGGCTAGCGGGAGATCTGGACACCGGGGAGCTGTTTTTT. The chain uses TRBV18 and TRBJ2-2; 10 bases fit TRBD2. The germline V gene encodes CDR1 KGHSH and CDR2 LQKENI. Trimming at V came to 1 base and at J to 3 bases, leaving 8 bases not matched to a gene. The CDR3 has 18 residues.

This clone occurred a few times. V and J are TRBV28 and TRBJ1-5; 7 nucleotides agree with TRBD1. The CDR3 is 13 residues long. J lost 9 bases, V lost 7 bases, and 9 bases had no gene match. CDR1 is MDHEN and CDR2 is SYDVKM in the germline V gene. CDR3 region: CASKGTAGLPQHF. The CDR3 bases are TGTGCCAGCAAGGGGACAGCAGGGCTGCCCCAGCATTTT.

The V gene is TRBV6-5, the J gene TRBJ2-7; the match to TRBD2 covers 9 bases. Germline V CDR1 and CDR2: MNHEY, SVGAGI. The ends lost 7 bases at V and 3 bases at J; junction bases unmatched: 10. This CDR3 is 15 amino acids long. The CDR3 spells CASTKGLASGYEQYF. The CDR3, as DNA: TGTGCCAGCACCAAAGGACTAGCGTCGGGCTACGAGCAGTACTTC.

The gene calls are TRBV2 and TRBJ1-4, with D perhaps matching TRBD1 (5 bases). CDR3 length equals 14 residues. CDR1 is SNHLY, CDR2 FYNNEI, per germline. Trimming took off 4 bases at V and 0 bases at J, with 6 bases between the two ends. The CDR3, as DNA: TGTGCCAGCAGTGTGGGGCCAACTAATGAAAAACTGTTTTTT. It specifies CASSVGPTNEKLFF.

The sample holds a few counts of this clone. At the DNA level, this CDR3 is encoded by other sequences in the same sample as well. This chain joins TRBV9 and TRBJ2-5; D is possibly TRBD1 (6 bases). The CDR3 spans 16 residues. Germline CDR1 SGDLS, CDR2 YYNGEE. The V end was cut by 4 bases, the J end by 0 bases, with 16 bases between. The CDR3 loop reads CASSRGQQAYQETQYF. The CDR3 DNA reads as TGTGCCAGCAGCAGAGGACAGCAGGCCTACCAAGAGACCCAGTACTTC.

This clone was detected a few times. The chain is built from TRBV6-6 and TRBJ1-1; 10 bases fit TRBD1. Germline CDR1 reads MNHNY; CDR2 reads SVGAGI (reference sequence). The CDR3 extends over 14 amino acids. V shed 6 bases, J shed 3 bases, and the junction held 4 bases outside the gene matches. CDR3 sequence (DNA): TGTGCCAGCAGAGGGACAGGGGCGCACACTGAAGCTTTCTTT. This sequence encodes CASRGTGAHTEAFF.

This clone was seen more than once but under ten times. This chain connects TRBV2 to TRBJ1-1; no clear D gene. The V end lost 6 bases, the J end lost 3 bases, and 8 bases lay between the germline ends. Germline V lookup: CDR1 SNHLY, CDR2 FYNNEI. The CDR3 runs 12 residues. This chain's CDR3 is CASRVEYTEAFF. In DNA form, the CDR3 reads TGTGCCAGCAGGGTAGAATACACTGAAGCTTTCTTT.